Below, 28 T cell receptor beta chains from the same sample are listed, as sequenced in a study of siplizumab effects on memory and regulatory T cells. Clones were read by immunoSEQ multiplex PCR, and TCRdb kept only the in-frame ones, dropping some. The top ten hold 1% to 1.3% of the sample, which has 97,000 or so clones, roughly nine tenths seen once. Sequencing input: CD4+ T cells sorted from blood. All receptors come from a human donor in good health.

V usage is TRBV7-2 and J usage is TRBJ1-5, with TRBD1 as a possible D gene (5 bases). Germline loops: CDR1 SGHTA, CDR2 FQGNSA. The CDR3 is 12 residues long. Deletions cut 3 bases from V and 9 bases from J, with 9 bases between. CDR3 sequence reads: CASSFPGGPQHF. DNA for the CDR3: TGTGCCAGCAGCTTTCCTGGGGGGCCCCAGCATTTT.

This chain links TRBV29-1 with TRBJ1-2, with 7 bases identical to TRBD1. The germline gives CDR1 SQVTM, CDR2 ANQGSEA. The CDR3 runs 14 residues. V dropped 3 bases and J dropped 2; count of bases not matched to a gene: 6. CDR3 sequence reads: CSVEKPGQNYGYTF. The CDR3 nucleotides read TGCAGCGTTGAGAAGCCGGGACAGAACTATGGCTACACCTTC. Based on the CDR3 plus reference TRBV29-1 and TRBJ1-2, the full variable domain is SAVISQKPSRDICQRGTSLTIQCQVDSQVTMMFWYRQQPGQSLTLIATANQGSEATYESGFVIDKFPISRPNLTFSTLTVSNMSPEDSSIYLCSVEKPGQNYGYTFGSGTRLTVV.

This clone was seen once. The V gene is TRBV11-1, the J gene TRBJ1-3; no clear D gene. V lost 6 bases and J lost 1, with 10 bases in between. The CDR3 extends over 14 amino acids. CDR1 SGHAT and CDR2 FQDESV come from the germline V gene (reference sequence). CDR3 nucleotide sequence: TGTGCCAGCAGTCAACAGCGTTCTGGAAACACCATATATTTT. It encodes CASSQQRSGNTIYF.

The V gene is TRBV19, the J gene TRBJ1-4, with D perhaps matching TRBD1 (5 bases). This CDR3 region has 14 residues. Germline-derived CDR1 and CDR2 are LNHDA and SQIVND (reference sequence). V lost 8 bases and J lost 8, with 18 bases in between. DNA for the CDR3: TGTGCCAGTCACATAACAGGTTCCGGAGAAAAACTGTTTTTT. This sequence encodes CASHITGSGEKLFF. Looking up the rest from reference TRBV19 and TRBJ1-4 gives the full variable domain: DGGITQSPKYLFRKEGQNVTLSCEQNLNHDAMYWYRQDPGQGLRLIYYSQIVNDFQKGDIAEGYSVSREKKESFPLTVTSAQKNPTAFYLCASHITGSGEKLFFGSGTQLSVL.

This clone was seen just once. This sequence joins TRBV5-1 and TRBJ2-2; the D is unclear. The V end was cut by 4 bases, the J end by 7 bases, with 14 bases between. Germline CDR1 and CDR2: SGHRS and YFSETQ. The CDR3 runs to 14 residues. CDR3 DNA: TGCGCCAGCAGCCAAGACACATTCGGCGGGGAGCTGTTTTTT. This gives the protein CASSQDTFGGELFF.

V and J are TRBV6-5 and TRBJ2-2; D might be TRBD2 (6 bases). CDR3 size: 14 residues. The V end lost 7 bases, the J end lost 7 bases, and 16 bases lay between the germline ends. CDR1 MNHEY and CDR2 SVGAGI come from the germline V gene. In nucleotides, the CDR3 is TGTGCCAGCACCCGAGGAGGGCTCATCGGGGAGCTGTTTTTT. This translates into CASTRGGLIGELFF.

This clone came up once. This chain links TRBV7-8 with TRBJ1-5, with TRBD1 as a possible D gene (6 bases). Trimming took 4 bases from V and 1 from J, leaving 17 bases between them. Germline V gene lookup returns CDR1 SGHVS and CDR2 FQNEAQ. This CDR3 comprises 17 residues. The CDR3 is CASSSSWGRLSNQPQHF. In nucleotides, the CDR3 is TGTGCCAGCAGCTCGTCGTGGGGGCGCTTAAGCAATCAGCCCCAGCATTTT.

V is TRBV10-3 and J is TRBJ2-5; 10 positions agree with TRBD2. This CDR3 contains 15 residues. CDR1 and CDR2 (germline): ENHRY, SYGVKD. The trim removed 4 bases at V and 5 bases at J, leaving 7 bases unmatched. The CDR3 nucleotides read TGTGCCATCAGTGGCAGCGGGAGGGCCGAGGAGACCCAGTACTTC. It codes for CAISGSGRAEETQYF.

The rearrangement uses TRBV19 and TRBJ1-2; tentative D call: TRBD1 (5 bases). The CDR3 extends over 13 amino acids. V was clipped by 9 bases and J by 6 bases, with 17 bases between them. Germline V lookup: CDR1 LNHDA, CDR2 SQIVND (reference sequence). The CDR3 region is CASRTGGRDGYTF. CDR3 in DNA: TGTGCCAGCCGGACCGGGGGACGAGATGGCTACACCTTC.

The chain links TRBV7-8 to TRBJ1-2; 7 nucleotides match TRBD1. With V trimmed by 5 bases and J by 7 bases, 4 bases remained unmatched. Germline V CDR1 and CDR2: SGHVS, FQNEAQ. The CDR3 runs 12 residues. Here the CDR3 reads CASSTYRGGYTF. The CDR3 nucleotides read TGTGCCAGCAGCACCTACAGGGGTGGCTACACCTTC.

The chain has TRBV9 and TRBJ2-2; tentative D call: TRBD1 (6 bases). In germline, CDR1 is SGDLS, CDR2 YYNGEE. The V end was cut by 0 bases, the J end by 2 bases, with 11 bases between. The CDR3 runs to 16 residues. CDR3 in amino acids: CASSVAQGPNTGELFF. CDR3 nucleotides: TGTGCCAGCAGCGTAGCTCAGGGGCCTAACACCGGGGAGCTGTTTTTT. Using reference TRBV9 and TRBJ2-2 for the parts outside the CDR3, the full variable domain is DSGVTQTPKHLITATGQRVTLRCSPRSGDLSVYWYQQSLDQGLQFLIQYYNGEERAKGNILERFSAQQFPDLHSELNLSSLELGDSALYFCASSVAQGPNTGELFFGEGSRLTVL.

This clone has only a few counts. The chain carries TRBV20-1 and TRBJ1-2; D gene uncertain. Germline-derived CDR1 and CDR2 are DFQATT and SNEGSKA (reference sequence). The CDR3 is made up of 10 amino acids. V was pared by 6 bases and J by 7 bases, with 9 bases between. CDR3 amino acids: CSAGEGGYTF. In DNA form, the CDR3 reads TGCAGTGCCGGCGAGGGTGGCTACACCTTC.

The J gene is TRBJ2-7, the V gene TRBV7-7; 9 bases line up with TRBD2. The J segment lost 1 base and the V segment lost 4 bases, leaving 11 bases of the junction unmatched. The CDR3 is 17 amino acids. CDR1 SSHAT and CDR2 FNYEAQ come from the germline V gene (reference sequence). The CDR3 spells CASSSLFVAGVSYEQYF. DNA for the CDR3: TGTGCCAGCAGCTCCTTGTTTGTAGCGGGAGTTTCCTACGAGCAGTACTTC.

The CDR3 protein is CASSIPSGQGILGANVLTF. DNA for the CDR3: TGTGCCAGTAGTATACCTTCGGGACAGGGGATACTCGGGGCCAACGTCCTGACTTTC. The chain has TRBV19 and TRBJ2-6, with TRBD1 matching 10 bases. This CDR3 is built from 19 residues. The V gene's germline CDR1 is LNHDA and CDR2 SQIVND (reference sequence). V gave up 2 bases and J gave up 4 bases; unmatched junction bases: 11.

The gene calls are TRBV27 and TRBJ1-6; 7 positions agree with TRBD1. Germline V gene sequence: CDR1 MNHEY, CDR2 SMNVEV (reference sequence). Trimming took 8 bases from V and 6 from J; bases not matched to a gene: 7. This CDR3 contains 14 residues. CDR3 in DNA: TGTGCCAGCCGAAAGACAGGGCTTAATTCACCCCTCCACTTT. Its protein product is CASRKTGLNSPLHF.

The chain is built from TRBV18 and TRBJ2-3; 7 bases map to TRBD2. Losses at the gene ends were 4 bases for V and 4 bases for J; bases not matched to a gene: 11. Per the germline V gene, CDR1 is KGHSH and CDR2 is LQKENI. This CDR3 has 16 residues. CDR3 sequence: CASSLLKRGSADTQYF. DNA for the CDR3: TGTGCCAGCTCACTTTTAAAGCGGGGTAGCGCAGATACGCAGTATTTT.

V is TRBV10-2 and J is TRBJ2-1; either TRBD1 or TRBD2 may fit D (6 bases each). Germline-derived CDR1 and CDR2 are WSHSY and SAAADI. CDR3 size: 15 residues. V dropped 4 bases and J dropped 5 bases, with 15 bases sitting between them. CDR3 amino acids: CASSGEGGLDNEQFF. In DNA, the CDR3 is TGCGCCAGCAGTGGAGAAGGGGGGCTGGACAATGAGCAGTTCTTC.

This chain's CDR3 is CASSSPLLVTDTQYF. The DNA for the CDR3 is TGTGCCAGCAGTTCCCCCCTACTAGTCACAGATACGCAGTATTTT. This chain connects TRBV28 to TRBJ2-3, with D possibly being TRBD2 (5 bases). V dropped 4 bases and J dropped 2 bases, with 13 bases sitting between them. The V gene's germline CDR1 is MDHEN and CDR2 SYDVKM. The CDR3 contains 15 residues.

The rearrangement links TRBV28 to TRBJ1-1; D is ambiguous. This CDR3 has 10 amino acids. The germline V gene encodes CDR1 MDHEN and CDR2 SYDVKM. Trimming shortened V by 9 bases and J by 4 bases, and 6 bases separated the two germline ends. CDR3 bases: TGTGCCAGTCGGAGCACTGAAGCTTTCTTT. Its translation: CASRSTEAFF.

V and J are TRBV19 and TRBJ1-1; TRBD1 matches 9 bases. With V trimmed by 7 bases and J by 5 bases, 11 bases remained unmatched. The germline V gene has CDR1 LNHDA and CDR2 SQIVND (reference sequence). This CDR3 contains 15 residues. CDR3 protein: CASITPGTGRTEAFF. The CDR3 coding sequence is TGTGCCAGTATAACCCCCGGGACAGGGAGGACTGAAGCTTTCTTT.

This clone showed up just once. The rearrangement links TRBV6-6 to TRBJ1-5; D gene uncertain. The CDR3 runs to 13 residues. Germline CDR1 is MNHNY and CDR2 is SVGAGI (reference sequence). Here the CDR3 reads CSATYNSNQPQHF. Written as DNA, the CDR3 is TGTTCGGCTACTTATAATAGCAATCAGCCCCAGCATTTT.

This clone has just one count. This chain joins TRBV7-3 and TRBJ2-1; D is possibly TRBD2 (6 bases). From germline, CDR1 is SGHTA and CDR2 FQGTGA. CDR3 size: 12 residues. V was cut by 5 bases and J by 11 bases, with 13 bases left in between. CDR3 amino acids: CASSPRDSQQFF. The CDR3 region has the DNA TGTGCCAGCAGCCCTCGGGACTCTCAGCAGTTCTTC.

The chain uses TRBV5-1 and TRBJ2-7, with D unresolved. The CDR3 is 14 residues long. Germline V gene lookup returns CDR1 SGHRS and CDR2 YFSETQ. Trimming shortened V by 4 bases and J by 0 bases, and 11 bases separated the two germline ends. DNA of the CDR3: TGCGCCAGCAGCAAGGCCGACACCTCCTACGAGCAGTACTTC. Translating it yields CASSKADTSYEQYF.

This clone has only one observation. The CDR3 region is CASSLFTQAWGQETQYF. The CDR3 DNA is TGTGCCAGCAGCTTATTCACGCAAGCTTGGGGCCAAGAGACCCAGTACTTC. The gene calls are TRBV13 and TRBJ2-5; D uncertain. The CDR3 has 17 amino acids. The germline V and J ends were trimmed by 2 bases and 1 base, with 17 bases remaining between them. Germline loops: CDR1 PRHDT, CDR2 FYEKMQ (reference sequence).

This clone was seen a handful of times. One junction end disagrees with the germline gene, perhaps due to a read error. This chain uses TRBV7-2 with TRBJ1-2; 7 bases fit TRBD1. Per the germline V gene, CDR1 is SGHTA and CDR2 is FQGNSA. There are 11 residues in the CDR3. This CDR3 is CASSFDRAGPF. The CDR3 DNA sequence: TGTGCCAGCAGCTTCGACAGGGCAGGCCCCTTC.

The chain links TRBV2 to TRBJ2-5; D tentatively fits TRBD1 or TRBD2 (5 bases each). The V and J ends lost 3 bases and 6 bases respectively, with 11 bases between them. The V gene's germline CDR1 is SNHLY and CDR2 FYNNEI. This CDR3 comprises 13 residues. The CDR3 nucleotides read TGTGCCAGCAGTGATAAGGGGAGCAAGACCCAGTACTTC. This codes for CASSDKGSKTQYF. The full variable domain, completed using reference TRBV2 and TRBJ2-5, is EPEVTQTPSHQVTQMGQEVILRCVPISNHLYFYWYRQILGQKVEFLVSFYNNEISEKSEIFDDQFSVERPDGSNFTLKIRSTKLEDSAMYFCASSDKGSKTQYFGPGTRLLVL.

This clone has only one observation. The chain employs TRBV10-3 and TRBJ1-1; no definite D call. Between the trimmed V and J ends, which lost 6 bases and 2 bases, there was a span of 10 bases. Germline loops: CDR1 ENHRY, CDR2 SYGVKD. The CDR3 length is 13 residues. The CDR3 DNA reads TGTGCCATCAGGGTAGTCAAAAACACTGAAGCTTTCTTT. It yields the protein CAIRVVKNTEAFF.

The chain combines TRBV5-1 with TRBJ2-1, with D hard to call. The germline V and J ends were trimmed by 0 bases and 2 bases, with 15 bases remaining between them. The CDR3 is 17 amino acids. Per the germline V gene, CDR1 is SGHRS and CDR2 is YFSETQ. The CDR3 coding sequence is TGCGCCAGCAGCTTGGAAGTCGGTGGCCCTGCCTACAATGAGCAGTTCTTC. Protein sequence: CASSLEVGGPAYNEQFF.